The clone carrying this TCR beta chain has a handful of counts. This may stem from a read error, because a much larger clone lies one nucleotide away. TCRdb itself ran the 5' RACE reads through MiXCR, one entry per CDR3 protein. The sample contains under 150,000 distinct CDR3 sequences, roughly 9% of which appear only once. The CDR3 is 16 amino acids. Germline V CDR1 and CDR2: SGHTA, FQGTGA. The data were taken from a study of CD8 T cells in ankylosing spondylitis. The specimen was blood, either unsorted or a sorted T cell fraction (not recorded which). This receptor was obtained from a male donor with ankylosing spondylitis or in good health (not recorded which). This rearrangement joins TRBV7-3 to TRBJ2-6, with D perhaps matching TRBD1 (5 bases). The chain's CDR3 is CASSLTSISGANGLTF. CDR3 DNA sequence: TGTGCCAGCAGCTTAACCTCAATCTCTGGGGCCAACGGCCTGACTTTC.